This T cell receptor beta chain is drawn from a study of shared clonotypes between healthy human individuals. Findings and caveats of the study: Relative to clonotypes present in all four donors, those not shared had lower generation probabilities. Sampling covered nothing but blood. Tissue TCR repertoires likely differ from those found in blood.

This clone was picked up a small number of times. As yet, its antigen is unknown. From CD4+ cells came CD45RA+ naive and CD45RA-negative memory subsets. TCRdb's table, derived via immunoSEQ multiplex PCR, lists solely in-frame clones and lacks some. The sample comprises 950,000 to 1,100,000 clones, around 78% of which are singletons, and more than 0.55% rests with the top ten. CDR1 is MNHEY and CDR2 is SVGAGI in the germline V gene. The CDR3 has 15 residues. V shed 5 bases and J shed 1 base, with 14 bases lying between them. Input material: memory CD4+ T cells from PBMCs. As to subset: CD45RA-negative fraction. This TCR came from a man between 18 and 29 years old in good health. Some clones in this sample may be carry-over from other donors' samples. V is TRBV6-5 and J is TRBJ1-2; weak D call: TRBD1 (6 bases). The CDR3 bases are TGTGCCAGCAGTGGGCGGGACACCAATAACTATGGCTACACCTTC. It codes for CASSGRDTNNYGYTF.